This T cell receptor (beta chain) was observed in a study of OX40 agonist ivuxolimab in advanced cancers. Whole-study context: Eligibility rules accepted prior anti-PD-1, anti-PD-L1 or anti-CTLA-4 therapy, and 40% to 50% had some.

The CDR3 loop spans 12 amino acids. CDR1 SNHLY and CDR2 FYNNEI come from the germline V gene. The V and J ends lost 6 bases and 4 bases respectively, with 9 bases between them. Measured with immunoSEQ multiplex PCR; TCRdb has only the in-frame clones, and not every one. The table lists tens of thousands of clones, around nine tenths of them singletons. Study-level findings and limits: It was not determined which antigens were specifically recognized by the peripheral T cells that had undergone clonal expansion. CD4+ and CD8+ blood T cells expanded clonally by week 6 at 0.1 to 3.0 mg/kg.

With regard to this clone: Its specificity is unknown.

On cycle 4 day 1 and cycle 7 day 1, as well as at baseline, blood was sampled. This rearrangement joins TRBV2 to TRBJ1-2, with D possibly TRBD1 on 6 matching bases. This TCR was sampled from an adult with an advanced solid tumor such as melanoma, head and neck, liver or kidney cancer. The sequences come from CD4+ or CD8+ T cells sorted from blood, collected in a trial of the OX40 agonist ivuxolimab. The CDR3 reads CASSLDSYGYTF. The CDR3 nucleotides read TGTGCCAGCAGCCTGGACAGCTATGGCTACACCTTC.